Listed here are 32 T cell receptor beta chains from one sample, sequenced in a study of T cells in Graves' hyperthyroidism and ophthalmopathy. The TCR beta CDR3 regions underwent amplification using RNA transcripts as the source. First-round RT-PCR with HTBI primers amplified the TCR CDR3 region. TCRdb redid the calling of the multiplex PCR reads with MiXCR, one entry per CDR3 protein. This table holds approximately 210,000 distinct CDR3 sequences, roughly a sixth found once. The source material was blood. The source of these receptors is a man between 50 and 59 years old with Graves' hyperthyroidism.

This clonotype was seen ten or more times. The rearrangement links TRBV29-1 to TRBJ2-7; 9 bases match TRBD2. This CDR3 region has 14 residues. V lost 1 base, J lost 6 bases, and 7 bases stayed unmatched. Germline values: CDR1 SQVTM, CDR2 ANQGSEA. In DNA form, the CDR3 reads TGCAGCGTTGAAGGGTTAGCGGGAGAGGTCGAGCAGTACTTC. This sequence encodes CSVEGLAGEVEQYF.

At least ten counts were recorded for this clonotype. The V and J genes are TRBV11-3 and TRBJ2-2; maybe TRBD1 (6 bases). Germline V CDR1 and CDR2: SGHNT, YENEEA. V lost 1 base to trimming and J lost 4 bases, with 10 bases between them. The CDR3 contains 15 residues. The chain's CDR3 is CASSLGRGGTGELFF. The CDR3 nucleotides are TGTGCCAGCAGCTTAGGCAGGGGTGGCACCGGGGAGCTGTTTTTT.

This clonotype has just a few counts. This rearrangement joins TRBV20-1 to TRBJ2-4; TRBD1 is a possible D gene (6 bases). V lost 3 bases to trimming and J lost 3 bases, with 21 bases between them. The CDR3 sequence is 17 residues long. CDR1 is DFQATT and CDR2 is SNEGSKA in the germline V gene (reference sequence). DNA of the CDR3: TGCAGTGCTAGGACCGTGGACAGACTGAGAGTCAAAAACATTCAGTACTTC. Amino acid sequence: CSARTVDRLRVKNIQYF.

This clonotype was picked up many times. CDR3 loop: CASSGQGIDEQFF. CDR3 sequence (DNA): TGTGCCAGCAGTGGACAGGGCATTGATGAGCAGTTCTTC. The chain couples TRBV2 to TRBJ2-1, with 7 bases fitting TRBD1. Losses at the gene ends were 4 bases for V and 8 bases for J; bases not matched to a gene: 5. Germline V gives CDR1 SNHLY, CDR2 FYNNEI. This CDR3 contains 13 residues.

This clonotype appeared many times. This chain connects TRBV2 to TRBJ1-2, with 7 bases matching TRBD1. Germline V lookup: CDR1 SNHLY, CDR2 FYNNEI. V shed 7 bases and J 2 bases; nucleotides not matched to a gene: 7. The CDR3 loop spans 14 amino acids. Written as DNA, the CDR3 is TGTGCCAGCAATTTGGACAGGATGAACTATGGCTACACCTTC. Translated: CASNLDRMNYGYTF.

This clonotype was seen ten or more times. The chain joins TRBV27 to TRBJ2-3, with TRBD2 matching over 13 bases. The CDR3 contains 17 residues. Per the germline V gene, CDR1 is MNHEY and CDR2 is SMNVEV (reference sequence). V lost 6 bases, J lost 5 bases, and 11 bases stayed unmatched. The CDR3 DNA reads TGTGCCAGCAGGAGACGGACTAGCGGGAGTATGGAAGATACGCAGTATTTT. This sequence encodes CASRRRTSGSMEDTQYF.

Concerning this clonotype itself: A much bigger clone sits one base away, suggesting this may be a read error. V and J are TRBV6-1 and TRBJ2-3; a weak D match, TRBD2 (6 bases). The germline CDR1 and CDR2 sequences are MNHNS and SASEGT. Between the trimmed V and J ends, which lost 8 bases and 9 bases, there was a span of 15 bases. This CDR3 is 12 amino acids long. The CDR3 sequence is CASRGTPETQYF. The CDR3, as DNA: TGTGCCAGCCGGGGGACCCCGGAGACGCAGTATTTT.

This clonotype was found many times. The chain employs TRBV6-1 and TRBJ1-5; D is uncertain. Trimming pared 7 bases from V and 4 bases from J, leaving 17 bases between. This CDR3 is 15 amino acids long. The germline V gene encodes CDR1 MNHNS and CDR2 SASEGT. CDR3 nucleotides: TGTGCCAGCAAAAAACCAGGACTTTTAAATCAGCCCCAGCATTTT. Encoded protein: CASKKPGLLNQPQHF.

This clonotype was found a few times. The rearrangement joins TRBV12-3 or TRBV12-4 to TRBJ2-2, with 7 bases lining up with TRBD1. Losses at the gene ends were 3 bases for V and 4 bases for J; bases not matched to a gene: 8. This CDR3 comprises 16 residues. This CDR3 is CASSLSPGQPTGELFF. Here the CDR3 DNA reads TGTGCCAGCAGTTTGTCCCCGGGACAGCCCACCGGGGAGCTGTTTTTT.

This clonotype was counted ten times or more. The V call is TRBV12-3 or TRBV12-4, the J call TRBJ1-2, with 7 nucleotides matching TRBD1. The ends lost 5 bases at V and 6 bases at J; junction bases unmatched: 3. CDR3 length: 12 amino acids. The CDR3 nucleotides are TGTGCCAGCAGTCTACAGGGGCATGGCTACACCTTC. Translating it yields CASSLQGHGYTF.

This clonotype was recorded a few times. The chain uses TRBV20-1 and TRBJ2-2; D is unresolved. The CDR3 has 12 residues. The germline CDR1 and CDR2 sequences are DFQATT and SNEGSKA (reference sequence). Trimming removed 3 bases at V and 7 bases at J, with 9 bases between. This CDR3 is CSARKQFGELFF. As DNA, the CDR3 is TGCAGTGCTAGGAAACAGTTCGGGGAGCTGTTTTTT.

This clonotype was seen repeatedly, ten times or more. The genes are TRBV28 and TRBJ1-1, with D perhaps TRBD1 (5 bases). This CDR3 is 18 amino acids long. The germline gives CDR1 MDHEN, CDR2 SYDVKM. V lost 2 bases and J lost 4, with 23 bases in between. This chain's CDR3 is CASSLRHSRFGGTTEAFF. DNA of the CDR3: TGTGCCAGCAGTTTACGGCACAGTCGGTTTGGCGGGACCACTGAAGCTTTCTTT.

This clonotype was counted many times. The chain combines TRBV11-2 with TRBJ2-7, with 12 bases matching TRBD1. Germline lookup yields CDR1 SGHAT and CDR2 FQNNGV. The CDR3 totals 17 residues. The V gene end was trimmed by 7 bases and the J gene end by 4 bases; junction bases not matched to a gene: 14. CDR3: CASTYSFGDRGHYEQYF. The CDR3 DNA reads as TGTGCCAGCACCTACAGTTTTGGGGACAGGGGGCATTACGAGCAGTACTTC. The variable domain in full, with the rest retrieved from reference TRBV11-2 and TRBJ2-7, is EAGVAQSPRYKIIEKRQSVAFWCNPISGHATLYWYQQILGQGPKLLIQFQNNGVVDDSQLPKDRFSAERLKGVDSTLKIQPAKLEDSAVYLCASTYSFGDRGHYEQYFGPGTRLTVT.

This chain connects TRBV7-2 to TRBJ2-3, with 13 bases fitting TRBD2. This CDR3 spans 19 amino acids. V lost 6 bases, J lost 3 bases, and 15 bases stayed unmatched. Germline CDR1 reads SGHTA; CDR2 reads FQGNSA. CDR3 sequence: CASRSSTSGRARSTDTQYF. CDR3 in DNA: TGTGCCAGCAGATCAAGTACTAGCGGGAGGGCCCGATCGACAGATACGCAGTATTTT. The full variable domain, with the rest looked up from reference TRBV7-2 and TRBJ2-3, is GAGVSQSPSNKVTEKGKDVELRCDPISGHTALYWYRQSLGQGLEFLIYFQGNSAPDKSGLPSDRFSAERTGGSVSTLTIQRTQQEDSAVYLCASRSSTSGRARSTDTQYFGPGTRLTVL.

This clonotype was observed many times. The V call is TRBV28, the J call TRBJ2-3; possibly TRBD1 or TRBD2 for D (5 bases each). Germline CDR1 reads MDHEN; CDR2 reads SYDVKM. The CDR3 is 15 amino acids. Trimming shortened V by 6 bases and J by 0 bases, and 13 bases separated the two germline ends. Written as DNA, the CDR3 is TGTGCCAGCAGCCGTGGGGACGGAAGCACAGATACGCAGTATTTT. Translated: CASSRGDGSTDTQYF.

The DNA of the CDR3 is TGTGCCAGCAGCTTAGCTCTCGGGCAGTACTTC. It is translated as CASSLALGQYF. The chain couples TRBV7-9 to TRBJ2-7, with D unresolved. CDR1 and CDR2 from the germline V gene are SEHNR and FQNEAQ (reference sequence). Trimming shortened V by 0 bases and J by 9 bases, and 6 bases separated the two germline ends. CDR3 length equals 11 residues.

This clonotype has more than one count but fewer than ten. V gene TRBV20-1 combines with J gene TRBJ2-7; 11 nucleotides align to TRBD1. The germline gives CDR1 DFQATT, CDR2 SNEGSKA (reference sequence). Trimming at V came to 5 bases and at J to 7 bases, leaving 13 bases not matched to a gene. The CDR3 is 15 amino acids. The CDR3, as DNA: TGCAGTGCTCGACCTCGGACAGGGGGCCGGCGAGAGCAGTACTTC. Translated: CSARPRTGGRREQYF.

This clonotype has more than one count but fewer than ten. J is TRBJ2-1 and V is TRBV27, with D possibly matching TRBD2 (6 bases). Per germline, CDR1 MNHEY and CDR2 SMNVEV (reference sequence). This CDR3 has 15 amino acids. The V gene lost 8 bases and the J gene lost 5 bases, with 19 bases spanning the gap. CDR3 nucleotides: TGTGCCAGCGCTAAACCAGGGACTCCTAACAATGAGCAGTTCTTC. This codes for CASAKPGTPNNEQFF.

This clonotype showed up many times. V is TRBV7-9 and J is TRBJ1-1; D gene ambiguous. The germline V gene has CDR1 SEHNR and CDR2 FQNEAQ (reference sequence). This CDR3 contains 17 residues. Trimming cost V 8 bases and J 2 bases, with 24 bases left between them. The CDR3 loop reads CASLLGIGRRVNTEAFF. DNA of the CDR3: TGTGCCAGCCTCCTCGGGATCGGCCGAAGGGTTAACACTGAAGCTTTCTTT.

Only a few counts were recorded for this clonotype. This chain connects TRBV20-1 to TRBJ2-5; D may correspond to TRBD1 or TRBD2 (6 bases each). V was cut by 5 bases and J by 2 bases, with 12 bases left in between. This CDR3 contains 13 residues. Germline CDR1 is DFQATT and CDR2 is SNEGSKA (reference sequence). In DNA, the CDR3 is TGCAGTGCTCCTAGGGGGGCACAAGAGACCCAGTACTTC. The encoded protein is CSAPRGAQETQYF.

The genes are TRBV7-9 and TRBJ2-1, with 10 bases fitting TRBD2. The CDR3 totals 13 residues. Germline V gene sequence: CDR1 SEHNR, CDR2 FQNEAQ (reference sequence). The junction had 4 bases not matched to a gene; V was cut back by 5 bases and J by 9 bases. The CDR3 region has the DNA TGTGCCAGCAGCCCCCCTAGCGGGAGTGAGCAGTTCTTC. Residues: CASSPPSGSEQFF.

This clonotype was seen more than once but under ten times. This chain links TRBV5-1 with TRBJ2-7; tentatively, D is TRBD1 or TRBD2 (6 bases each). This CDR3 is built from 14 residues. The V gene's germline CDR1 is SGHRS and CDR2 YFSETQ. V lost 0 bases and J lost 6, with 13 bases in between. The CDR3 is CASSLGDSTGEQYF. In nucleotides, the CDR3 is TGCGCCAGCAGCTTGGGGGACTCGACAGGCGAGCAGTACTTC.

There are many counts of this clonotype. The V gene is TRBV5-1, the J gene TRBJ2-2, with 10 bases aligning to TRBD2. Trimming cost V 4 bases and J 4 bases; bases outside gene matches: 7. In germline, CDR1 is SGHRS, CDR2 YFSETQ. The CDR3 is 16 residues long. The CDR3 is CASSLGLAVGTGELFF. DNA of the CDR3: TGCGCCAGCAGCCTCGGACTAGCGGTTGGCACCGGGGAGCTGTTTTTT.

The chain employs TRBV7-8 and TRBJ2-2, with D hard to call. The length of the CDR3 is 12 residues. V was shortened by 8 bases and J by 4 bases, with 8 bases between the two germline ends. Germline loops: CDR1 SGHVS, CDR2 FQNEAQ. DNA of the CDR3: TGTGCCAGCTCCGGCGTCACCGGGGAGCTGTTTTTT. Its translation is CASSGVTGELFF.

This clonotype was recorded many times. This chain joins TRBV7-9 and TRBJ2-7, with D possibly being TRBD1 or TRBD2 (5 bases each). The germline V gene encodes CDR1 SEHNR and CDR2 FQNEAQ (reference sequence). The CDR3 spans 13 residues. The V end was cut by 4 bases, the J end by 3 bases, with 10 bases between. CDR3 bases: TGTGCCAGCAGCTCGGGACGGATCTACGAGCAGTACTTC. It codes for CASSSGRIYEQYF.

This clonotype was found many times. The rearrangement uses TRBV6-1 and TRBJ2-7; 8 bases map to TRBD1. Trimming removed 6 bases from V and 2 bases from J; junction bases left unmatched: 3. CDR3 length equals 13 residues. Germline-derived CDR1 and CDR2 are MNHNS and SASEGT. The CDR3 reads CASRTGAAYEQYF. In nucleotides, the CDR3 is TGTGCCAGCAGGACAGGGGCGGCCTACGAGCAGTACTTC.

The J gene is TRBJ2-3, the V gene TRBV11-2, with 8 positions matching TRBD1. J lost 6 bases, V lost 5 bases, and 7 bases had no gene match. CDR3 length equals 14 residues. Looked up from germline, CDR1 is SGHAT and CDR2 is FQNNGV. The CDR3: CASSLLRGPDTQYF. The CDR3 DNA reads as TGTGCCAGCAGCCTCCTCAGGGGGCCCGATACGCAGTATTTT.

This clonotype was seen repeatedly, ten times or more. CDR3 region: CSARKGWVQNTEAFF. DNA for the CDR3: TGCAGTGCTAGAAAGGGGTGGGTCCAGAACACTGAAGCTTTCTTT. This chain uses TRBV20-1 with TRBJ1-1, with D perhaps matching TRBD1 (5 bases). Germline V gene lookup returns CDR1 DFQATT and CDR2 SNEGSKA (reference sequence). The CDR3 spans 15 residues. The germline V and J ends were trimmed by 2 bases and 1 base, with 14 bases remaining between them.

The V and J genes are TRBV4-1 and TRBJ2-3; D may be TRBD2 (5 bases). Germline assignment: CDR1 MGHRA and CDR2 YSYEKL. This CDR3 comprises 17 residues. Trimming took 1 base from V and 5 from J, leaving 19 bases between them. CDR3 coding DNA: TGCGCCAGCAGCCAAGTAATTGTTCCCGAGGGCGTAGATACGCAGTATTTT. As protein: CASSQVIVPEGVDTQYF.

V is TRBV19 and J is TRBJ1-5; D is perhaps TRBD1 (5 bases). CDR1 and CDR2 (germline): LNHDA, SQIVND (reference sequence). The CDR3 runs to 15 residues. V was shortened by 7 bases and J by 0 bases, with 13 bases between the two germline ends. The CDR3 loop reads CASKKGPLSNQPQHF. The CDR3 DNA reads as TGTGCCAGTAAGAAGGGGCCTCTTAGCAATCAGCCCCAGCATTTT. Filled out from reference TRBV19 and TRBJ1-5, the complete variable domain reads DGGITQSPKYLFRKEGQNVTLSCEQNLNHDAMYWYRQDPGQGLRLIYYSQIVNDFQKGDIAEGYSVSREKKESFPLTVTSAQKNPTAFYLCASKKGPLSNQPQHFGDGTRLSIL.

This clonotype was recorded many times. The genes are TRBV28 and TRBJ2-2; D remains unclear. The CDR3 runs to 13 residues. V was shortened by 6 bases and J by 1 base, with 6 bases between the two germline ends. Germline loops: CDR1 MDHEN, CDR2 SYDVKM. As DNA, the CDR3 is TGTGCCAGCAGCTTCTGGAACACCGGGGAGCTGTTTTTT. It is translated as CASSFWNTGELFF.

With respect to this clonotype: Relative to the germline gene, one junction end is altered; a read error may explain this. The chain carries TRBV12-3 or TRBV12-4 and TRBJ1-3; D gene uncertain. The CDR3 extends over 12 amino acids. The CDR3 is CASSPSGVGRTF. CDR3 sequence (DNA): TGTGCCAGCAGCCCCAGCGGGGTCGGACGGACTTTT.